Below, 12 T cell receptor beta chains from the same sample are listed, as sequenced in a study of T cell responses to AZD1222 COVID-19 vaccine. TCRdb keeps only in-frame clones here, not all; method: immunoSEQ multiplex PCR. Of about 180,000 clones listed, almost 90% are singletons. Sequenced here: peripheral blood, sampled 28 days after the second AZD1222 dose. These receptors were collected from an adult who received the AZD1222 COVID-19 vaccine.

Note on this clone: At one boundary the junction diverges from the germline segment, which might be a read error. CDR3 sequence reads: CASSAGAGYDYTF. CDR3 bases: TGTGCCAGCAGTGCAGGGGCGGGCTATGACTACACCTTC. This chain connects TRBV6-4 to TRBJ1-2, with a tentative D call TRBD1 (6 bases). The CDR3 consists of 13 residues. Germline V CDR1 and CDR2: MRHNA, SNTAGT.

This clone was seen once. This chain connects TRBV7-9 to TRBJ2-7; the D gene is possibly TRBD1 (5 bases). The length of the CDR3 is 13 residues. CDR1 is SEHNR and CDR2 is FQNEAQ in the germline V gene (reference sequence). Between the trimmed V and J ends, which lost 3 bases and 1 base, there was a span of 7 bases. The CDR3: CASSFTGSYEQYF. The DNA of the CDR3 is TGTGCCAGCAGCTTTACAGGATCCTACGAGCAGTACTTC.

This clone was recorded once. The chain employs TRBV19 and TRBJ1-6, with D possibly TRBD1 on 6 matching bases. The CDR3 covers 14 residues. The V gene's germline CDR1 is LNHDA and CDR2 SQIVND (reference sequence). The V end was cut by 3 bases, the J end by 7 bases, with 10 bases between. Here the CDR3 reads CASSMGGLNSPLHF. DNA for the CDR3: TGTGCCAGTAGTATGGGGGGGCTGAATTCACCCCTCCACTTT.

The rearrangement links TRBV6-6 to TRBJ1-2, with 11 bases matching TRBD1. With 6 bases clipped from V and 1 base from J, the junction kept 4 bases outside the gene matches. Germline CDR1 reads MNHNY; CDR2 reads SVGAGI (reference sequence). CDR3 length: 15 residues. This CDR3 is CASSWTGGGNYGYTF. DNA for the CDR3: TGTGCCAGCAGCTGGACAGGGGGCGGTAACTATGGCTACACCTTC.

This chain links TRBV5-6 with TRBJ1-3; D is undetermined. CDR1 is SGHDT, CDR2 YYEEEE, per germline. The length of the CDR3 is 13 residues. V was pared by 2 bases and J by 2 bases, with 5 bases between. Written as DNA, the CDR3 is TGTGCCAGCAGCTTCCGGACTGGAAACACCATATATTTT. Its protein is CASSFRTGNTIYF.

This clone was detected once. This chain joins TRBV6-5 and TRBJ2-2; D could derive from TRBD1 or TRBD2 (5 bases each). The CDR3 is 12 residues long. The V end was cut by 6 bases, the J end by 6 bases, with 8 bases between. CDR1 and CDR2 from the germline V gene are MNHEY and SVGAGI. CDR3 sequence: CASRGVSGELFF. The DNA of the CDR3 is TGTGCCAGCAGGGGGGTTTCCGGGGAGCTGTTTTTT.

V usage is TRBV6-1 and J usage is TRBJ2-3; D is perhaps TRBD1 (5 bases). The V end was cut by 3 bases, the J end by 4 bases, with 11 bases between. The CDR3 runs 14 residues. Germline V lookup: CDR1 MNHNS, CDR2 SASEGT. The CDR3 spells CASSDRGQSDTQYF. In DNA, the CDR3 is TGTGCCAGCAGTGATAGGGGCCAATCAGATACGCAGTATTTT.

This chain connects TRBV11-2 to TRBJ1-6; D unresolved. This CDR3 has 14 amino acids. Trimming shortened V by 5 bases and J by 7 bases, and 12 bases separated the two germline ends. Germline loops: CDR1 SGHAT, CDR2 FQNNGV. Here the CDR3 DNA reads TGTGCCAGCAGCCTAAAGGGTAGCAATTCACCCCTCCACTTT. Translated: CASSLKGSNSPLHF.

The chain recombines TRBV19 with TRBJ2-3; 8 bases agree with TRBD2. Trimming at V came to 6 bases and at J to 6 bases, leaving 11 bases not matched to a gene. Germline loops: CDR1 LNHDA, CDR2 SQIVND (reference sequence). CDR3 length equals 15 residues. CDR3 DNA: TGTGCCAGTAGCCCGGGGGGGCTAAGATCGGATACGCAGTATTTT. Translation: CASSPGGLRSDTQYF.

The chain is built from TRBV5-1 and TRBJ2-7; a possible D gene is TRBD1 (6 bases). From germline, CDR1 is SGHRS and CDR2 YFSETQ. V lost 1 base and J 4 bases, leaving 9 bases between the germline ends. This CDR3 has 13 residues. The CDR3 protein is CASSLQGQYEQYF. The CDR3 DNA reads as TGCGCCAGCAGCTTGCAGGGGCAATACGAGCAGTACTTC.

In the case of this clone: The sample contains more than one DNA sequence encoding this CDR3. The chain recombines TRBV5-1 with TRBJ1-2; a possible D gene is TRBD1 (6 bases). CDR1 SGHRS and CDR2 YFSETQ come from the germline V gene. V dropped 0 bases and J dropped 8 bases, with 11 bases sitting between them. This CDR3 contains 13 residues. The CDR3 region has the DNA TGCGCCAGCAGCTTGGAAGGGGGGCACGGCTACACCTTC. Translation gives CASSLEGGHGYTF.

This clone has just a few counts. The gene calls are TRBV9 and TRBJ2-2; TRBD2 agrees at 8 bases. CDR1 is SGDLS and CDR2 is YYNGEE in the germline V gene. There are 15 residues in the CDR3. V lost 4 bases and J lost 7; bases outside the gene matches: 9. Here the CDR3 reads CASSPIGGADGELFF. In nucleotides, the CDR3 is TGTGCCAGCAGCCCGATCGGGGGGGCCGACGGGGAGCTGTTTTTT.